This is a list of T cell receptor beta chains from one sample in a study of somatic mutations in cytotoxic T cells in rheumatoid arthritis. Measured with immunoSEQ multiplex PCR; TCRdb has only the in-frame clones, and not every one. This table has 7,000 to 9,000 clones, over 70% appearing once. Material for sequencing was CD8+ T cells sorted from blood. These receptor sequences come from a woman aged 45-65 years in good health. The CDR3 runs from the conserved cysteine through the conserved F or W. The D gene is left open where the match is weak. A clone size is listed for some rows: how often the clone was seen (once, few, many), or a class if it is expanded.

D: TRBD1; J: TRBJ1-3; V: TRBV10-2; size: NA; CDR3: CASSEWAGGSGNTIYF; DNA: TGCGCCAGCAGTGAGTGGGCAGGGGGCTCTGGAAACACCATATATTTT
D: TRBD2; J: TRBJ2-3; V: TRBV6-1; size: NA; CDR3: CASNLVAGIPDTQYF; DNA: TGTGCCAGCAACTTGGTAGCGGGGATCCCAGATACGCAGTATTTT
D: NA; J: TRBJ2-5; V: TRBV18; size: NA; CDR3: CASSLRTGGLQETQYF; DNA: TGTGCCAGCTCACTAAGGACAGGAGGGCTCCAAGAGACCCAGTACTTC
D: TRBD1; J: TRBJ2-7; V: TRBV13; size: few; CDR3: CASSSPGTGDYEQYF; DNA: TGTGCCAGCAGCTCGCCCGGGACAGGGGACTACGAGCAGTACTTC
D: TRBD1; J: TRBJ2-5; V: TRBV7-8; size: NA; CDR3: CASSQDRGWTEETQYF; DNA: TGTGCCAGCAGCCAGGACAGGGGATGGACTGAAGAGACCCAGTACTTC
D: NA; J: TRBJ2-7; V: TRBV2; size: NA; CDR3: CASSEEGGTSYEQYF; DNA: TGTGCCAGCAGTGAAGAGGGCGGGACCTCCTACGAGCAGTACTTC
D: NA; J: TRBJ2-3; V: TRBV27; size: NA; CDR3: CASSPGTIQTDTQYF; DNA: TGTGCCAGCAGCCCCGGGACAATCCAGACAGATACGCAGTATTTT
D: TRBD1; J: TRBJ2-7; V: TRBV4-1; size: NA; CDR3: CASSQAPGQGLGEQYF; DNA: TGCGCCAGCAGCCAAGCCCCGGGACAGGGGCTCGGCGAGCAGTACTTC
D: TRBD1; J: TRBJ1-1; V: TRBV6-1; size: NA; CDR3: CASSDRTGGTPEAFF; DNA: TGTGCCAGCAGTGACCGGACAGGGGGTACCCCTGAAGCTTTCTTT
D: NA; J: TRBJ1-5; V: TRBV28; size: NA; CDR3: CASSREKSSNQPQHF; DNA: TGTGCCAGCTCCCGAGAGAAGAGTAGCAATCAGCCCCAGCATTTT
D: NA; J: TRBJ2-7; V: TRBV19; size: NA; CDR3: CASSMGTRGYEQYF; DNA: TGTGCCAGTAGTATGGGGACACGCGGCTACGAGCAGTACTTC
D: NA; J: TRBJ1-2; V: TRBV7-8; size: NA; CDR3: CASSLRSADYYGYTF; DNA: TGTGCCAGCAGCTTACGGTCCGCTGACTACTATGGCTACACCTTC
D: NA; J: TRBJ2-2; V: TRBV28; size: once; CDR3: CASSFANTGELFF; DNA: TGTGCCAGCAGTTTCGCGAACACCGGGGAGCTGTTTTTT
D: NA; J: TRBJ2-7; V: TRBV27; size: few; CDR3: CASSSRVIMSGYEQYF; DNA: TGTGCCAGCTCCAGCAGGGTAATAATGTCCGGGTACGAGCAGTACTTC
D: NA; J: TRBJ2-7; V: TRBV11-2; size: NA; CDR3: CASSHSVEQYF; DNA: TGTGCCAGCAGCCACTCGGTTGAGCAGTACTTC
D: TRBD1; J: TRBJ2-7; V: TRBV7-6; size: NA; CDR3: CASSDLGQGYEQYF; DNA: TGTGCCAGCAGCGACCTTGGACAGGGGTACGAGCAGTACTTC